Below, 24 T cell receptor beta chains from the same sample are listed, as sequenced in a study of post-analysis software for immune sequencing data. Notes on the study in general: Roughly five TRBV segments were more frequent in patients than controls; TRBV5-6, TRBV5-1 and TRBV20-1 belonged to this group.

Unique molecular identifiers tagged the TCR beta cDNA libraries. Using its own MiXCR run on the PCR reads, TCRdb lists one record per CDR3 protein. This sample carries hundreds of thousands of distinct CDR3 sequences, over 45% of them seen once, and the ten largest clones take about 11%. No antigen is known for these receptors. Material for sequencing was blood. The receptors were sampled from a girl aged 2-15 years with multiple sclerosis.

This clonotype was found a few times. The gene calls are TRBV20-1 and TRBJ2-4, with D uncertain. CDR1 is DFQATT and CDR2 is SNEGSKA in the germline V gene (reference sequence). V shed 6 bases and J shed 8 bases, with 11 bases lying between them. CDR3 size: 11 residues. CDR3 sequence (DNA): TGCAGTGCAAAGGGATTAGACATTCAGTACTTC. Translation: CSAKGLDIQYF.

CDR3 residues: CSARLQGWEGYTF. The CDR3, as DNA: TGCAGTGCTAGGTTACAGGGTTGGGAGGGCTACACCTTC. The chain links TRBV20-1 to TRBJ1-2, with D possibly being TRBD1 (6 bases). V gave up 3 bases and J gave up 8 bases, with 16 bases separating them. Looked up from germline, CDR1 is DFQATT and CDR2 is SNEGSKA (reference sequence). The CDR3 extends over 13 amino acids.

The chain links TRBV6-2 or TRBV6-3 to TRBJ1-5; 7 bases fit TRBD1. The trim removed 6 bases at V and 7 bases at J, leaving 9 bases unmatched. This CDR3 comprises 14 residues. Germline CDR1 reads MNHEY; CDR2 reads SVGEGT. CDR3 sequence (DNA): TGTGCCAGCAGCCTCGGGACAGACAGGCAGCCCCAGCATTTT. Translating it yields CASSLGTDRQPQHF.

About this clonotype itself: The junction shows a germline mismatch at one end, possibly a read error. The genes are TRBV12-3 or TRBV12-4 and TRBJ2-5; 13 bases agree with TRBD2. This CDR3 is built from 16 residues. The CDR3 sequence: CVSSLGLAGLQETQYF. The CDR3 DNA reads as TGTGTCAGCAGCCTGGGACTAGCGGGGTTACAAGAGACCCAGTACTTC.

This clonotype was counted only a few times. The V gene is TRBV11-1, the J gene TRBJ2-1; 10 bases fit TRBD2. V lost 8 bases to trimming and J lost 0 bases; unmatched junction nucleotides: 31. The CDR3 totals 24 residues. The germline gives CDR1 SGHAT, CDR2 FQDESV (reference sequence). The CDR3 is CASPPFEASGSISPISPSYNEQFF. DNA of the CDR3: TGTGCCAGCCCACCCTTCGAGGCTAGCGGGAGTATTTCTCCTATTTCCCCCTCCTACAATGAGCAGTTCTTC.

This clonotype turned up a few times. The chain combines TRBV7-9 with TRBJ1-2, with a possible D match to TRBD1 (6 bases). The length of the CDR3 is 16 residues. Germline assignment: CDR1 SEHNR and CDR2 FQNEAQ (reference sequence). V gave up 2 bases and J gave up 6 bases, with 19 bases separating them. The CDR3, as DNA: TGTGCCAGCAGCTTACTAACAGGGCCCACTAGTCATGGCTACACCTTC. Its protein product is CASSLLTGPTSHGYTF.

J is TRBJ1-1 and V is TRBV5-1; tentatively, D is TRBD1 (5 bases). The V end lost 3 bases, the J end lost 6 bases, and 9 bases lay between the germline ends. The CDR3 extends over 12 amino acids. The germline CDR1 and CDR2 sequences are SGHRS and YFSETQ. The CDR3 here is CASSWGEAEAFF. In DNA form, the CDR3 reads TGCGCCAGCAGCTGGGGCGAGGCTGAAGCTTTCTTT.

The V gene is TRBV7-3, the J gene TRBJ2-1, with 7 nucleotides matching TRBD2. Germline V gene sequence: CDR1 SGHTA, CDR2 FQGTGA. V trimming: 5 bases; J trimming: 2 bases; junction bases outside the gene matches: 9. This CDR3 is 16 amino acids long. CDR3 protein: CASSPGASGPYNEQFF. Written as DNA, the CDR3 is TGTGCCAGCAGCCCCGGGGCTAGCGGTCCCTACAATGAGCAGTTCTTC.

This clonotype was counted only a few times. The rearrangement joins TRBV12-3 or TRBV12-4 to TRBJ1-2; TRBD1 agrees at 7 bases. CDR3 length: 13 residues. J lost 4 bases, V lost 6 bases, and 5 bases had no gene match. The CDR3 DNA follows: TGTGCCAGCAGACCGGGACAGCTCTATGGCTACACCTTC. Its protein is CASRPGQLYGYTF.

The V and J genes are TRBV29-1 and TRBJ2-7, with D tentatively TRBD1 (6 bases). This CDR3 spans 14 amino acids. Looked up from germline, CDR1 is SQVTM and CDR2 is ANQGSEA. The ends were cut back, 8 bases at V and 3 bases at J, with 20 bases in the middle. Here the CDR3 DNA reads TGCAGCATCCGACAGCCGGGACATGGCTACGAGCAGTACTTC. The encoded protein is CSIRQPGHGYEQYF.

This clonotype showed up just a few times. V is TRBV6-1 and J is TRBJ2-5, with D maybe TRBD2 (7 bases). The germline V gene has CDR1 MNHNS and CDR2 SASEGT. V lost 4 bases, J lost 5 bases, and 23 bases lay in between. The CDR3 runs to 17 residues. CDR3 nucleotides: TGTGCCAGCAGTGCACAATCGGGGGGCGATATTACCGAGACCCAGTACTTC. Encoded protein: CASSAQSGGDITETQYF.

On this clonotype itself: The junction shows a germline mismatch at one end, possibly a read error. This chain uses TRBV10-3 with TRBJ2-7, with D possibly being TRBD1 (5 bases). CDR1 is ENHRY and CDR2 is SYGVKD in the germline V gene. The CDR3 is 13 amino acids. In DNA, the CDR3 is TGTGCCGTCAGGCAGGGCCGATTTGGGGAGCAGTACTTC. This encodes CAVRQGRFGEQYF.

The CDR3 DNA sequence: TGTGCCAGCAGCGTCGATGGCGGGGAGCTGTTTTTT. Translation: CASSVDGGELFF. The genes are TRBV9 and TRBJ2-2; no clear D. The CDR3 covers 12 residues. V lost 2 bases, J lost 7 bases, and 6 bases lay in between. CDR1 and CDR2 (germline): SGDLS, YYNGEE.

The DNA of the CDR3 is TGTGCCAGCAGCTCAGGGACAGTAGCCTACGAGCAGTACTTC. Translation: CASSSGTVAYEQYF. V usage is TRBV7-9 and J usage is TRBJ2-7; 7 nucleotides line up with TRBD1. Germline V gene data show CDR1 as SEHNR and CDR2 as FQNEAQ (reference sequence). The CDR3 loop spans 14 amino acids. V gave up 4 bases and J gave up 2 bases; unmatched junction bases: 5.

V gene TRBV7-2 combines with J gene TRBJ2-1; possibly TRBD2 for D (6 bases). V gave up 3 bases and J gave up 6 bases, with 9 bases separating them. The CDR3 has 13 residues. Germline CDR1 SGHTA, CDR2 FQGNSA. The CDR3 DNA follows: TGTGCCAGCAGCTTCCAGCGGGCCAATGAGCAGTTCTTC. Encoded protein: CASSFQRANEQFF.

V and J are TRBV9 and TRBJ2-3; D unresolved. The V gene lost 1 base and the J gene lost 5 bases, with 11 bases spanning the gap. Germline values: CDR1 SGDLS, CDR2 YYNGEE. The CDR3 loop spans 14 amino acids. The chain's CDR3 is CASSVRSPLDTQYF. The CDR3 bases are TGTGCCAGCAGCGTAAGGTCCCCATTAGATACGCAGTATTTT.

The rearrangement uses TRBV7-7 and TRBJ2-3; D tentatively fits TRBD1 or TRBD2 (6 bases each). The V end was cut by 3 bases, the J end by 6 bases, with 16 bases between. The germline CDR1 and CDR2 sequences are SSHAT and FNYEAQ (reference sequence). CDR3 length: 15 amino acids. CDR3 sequence: CASSLGGHESDTQYF. For the CDR3, the DNA is TGTGCCAGCAGCTTGGGGGGACATGAATCCGATACGCAGTATTTT.

The V and J genes are TRBV24-1 and TRBJ2-1; TRBD1 agrees at 7 bases. The germline V gene has CDR1 KGHDR and CDR2 SFDVKD. The CDR3 extends over 16 amino acids. V was clipped by 3 bases and J by 9 bases; unmatched bases: 13. The DNA of the CDR3 is TGTGCCACCAGTGATCGGGTCAAGGGGGCGGCGGGTGAGCAGTTCTTC. It encodes CATSDRVKGAAGEQFF.

This clonotype was seen a few times. V is TRBV6-5 and J is TRBJ2-3; D gene uncertain. The CDR3 has 11 amino acids. Looked up from germline, CDR1 is MNHEY and CDR2 is SVGAGI. Trimming removed 7 bases at V and 4 bases at J, with 6 bases between. CDR3 residues: CASNNADTQYF. The CDR3 coding sequence is TGTGCCAGCAACAATGCAGATACGCAGTATTTT.

The V call is TRBV10-1, the J call TRBJ2-7; 8 nucleotides line up with TRBD1. Germline V gene data show CDR1 as WNHNN and CDR2 as SYGVQD (reference sequence). This CDR3 region has 12 residues. V shed 3 bases, J shed 9 bases, and the junction held 4 bases outside the gene matches. CDR3 in amino acids: CASSEATGVQYF. DNA for the CDR3: TGCGCCAGCAGTGAAGCGACAGGGGTGCAGTACTTC.

The J gene is TRBJ1-5, the V gene TRBV7-8; no clear D. Trimming pared 3 bases from V and 4 bases from J, leaving 13 bases between. The CDR3 has 15 amino acids. Per germline, CDR1 SGHVS and CDR2 FQNEAQ. The chain's CDR3 is CASSFFSEANQPQHF. The DNA of the CDR3 is TGTGCCAGCAGCTTTTTTAGCGAGGCAAATCAGCCCCAGCATTTT. Full variable domain (rest looked up from reference TRBV7-8 and TRBJ1-5): GAGVSQSPRYKVAKRGQDVALRCDPISGHVSLFWYQQALGQGPEFLTYFQNEAQLDKSGLPSDRFFAERPEGSVSTLKIQRTQQEDSAVYLCASSFFSEANQPQHFGDGTRLSIL.

A single count supports this clonotype. J is TRBJ2-5 and V is TRBV6-6; 9 bases are a match to TRBD2. CDR3 length: 14 amino acids. Germline trimming cut 8 bases from V and 2 bases from J; bases unmatched to any gene: 6. The V gene's germline CDR1 is MNHNY and CDR2 SVGAGI (reference sequence). The CDR3 sequence is CASGSSGAQETQYF. For the CDR3, the DNA is TGTGCCAGCGGTTCTAGCGGGGCACAAGAGACCCAGTACTTC.

Points on this clonotype: One end of the junction varies from germline; a read error may be responsible. The DNA of the CDR3 is TGTGCCAGTAGCTTAGAACGGGGGGGCGCTCGGGGTGAGCAGTTCTTC. Residues: CASSLERGGARGEQFF. The gene calls are TRBV7-6 and TRBJ2-1; 8 bases line up with TRBD2. This CDR3 has 16 amino acids. Germline V gene sequence: CDR1 SGHVS, CDR2 FNYEAQ. Together with reference TRBV7-6 and TRBJ2-1, the CDR3 gives the full variable domain: GAGVSQSPRYKVTKRGQDVALRCDPISGHVSLYWYRQALGQGPEFLTYFNYEAQQDKSGLPNDRFSAERPEGSISTLTIQRTEQRDSAMYRCASSLERGGARGEQFFGPGTRLTVL.

The V call is TRBV6-6, the J call TRBJ1-2; 10 bases map to TRBD1. This CDR3 comprises 14 residues. Per germline, CDR1 MNHNY and CDR2 SVGAGI (reference sequence). V lost 5 bases, J lost 8 bases, and 8 bases stayed unmatched. CDR3 loop: CASSRDRGRRGYTF. The CDR3 DNA sequence: TGTGCCAGCAGTCGAGACAGGGGGCGACGAGGCTACACCTTC.